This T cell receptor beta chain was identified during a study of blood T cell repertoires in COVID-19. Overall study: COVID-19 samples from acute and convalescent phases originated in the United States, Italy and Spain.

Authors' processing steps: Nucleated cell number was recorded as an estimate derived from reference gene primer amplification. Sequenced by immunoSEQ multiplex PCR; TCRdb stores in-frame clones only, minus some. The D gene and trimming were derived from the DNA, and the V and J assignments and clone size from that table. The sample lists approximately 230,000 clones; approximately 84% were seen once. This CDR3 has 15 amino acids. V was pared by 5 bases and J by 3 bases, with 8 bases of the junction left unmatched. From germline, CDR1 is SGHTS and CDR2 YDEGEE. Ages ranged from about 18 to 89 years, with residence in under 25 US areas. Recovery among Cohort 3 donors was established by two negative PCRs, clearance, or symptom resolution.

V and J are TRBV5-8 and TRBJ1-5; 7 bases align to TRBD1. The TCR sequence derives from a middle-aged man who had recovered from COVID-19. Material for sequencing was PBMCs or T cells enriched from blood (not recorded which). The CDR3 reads CASRSRTGDNQPQHF. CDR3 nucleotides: TGTGCCAGCAGATCGAGGACAGGAGACAATCAGCCCCAGCATTTT. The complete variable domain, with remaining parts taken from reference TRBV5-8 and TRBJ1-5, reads EAGVTQSPTHLIKTRGQQATLRCSPISGHTSVYWYQQALGLGLQFLLWYDEGEERNRGNFPPRFSGRQFPNYSSELNVNALELEDSALYLCASRSRTGDNQPQHFGDGTRLSIL.